The rows below give T cell receptor beta chains drawn from one sample of a study of cytomegalovirus exposure and HLA in healthy donors. Clones were sequenced by immunoSEQ multiplex PCR, and TCRdb holds only the in-frame ones, with some missing. The table has approximately 110,000 clones, approximately 82% seen once. The material sequenced was PBMCs. Receptors were obtained from a man in his forties in good health and CMV-seropositive. Both conserved end residues are part of each CDR3. The D gene is left open where the match is weak. Size is stated for part of the rows, as once, few or many counts, or as a class when the clone is expanded.

abundance	j_gene	v_gene	d_gene	CDR3nt	CDR3aa
few	TRBJ2-7	TRBV4-1	TRBD2	TGCGCCAGCAGCCAAGATGTCCTAGCGGGTAGGTACGAGCAGTACTTC	CASSQDVLAGRYEQYF
.	TRBJ1-5	TRBV7-9	.	TGTGCCAGCAGCTTCTGGCAGGGTGGCAATCAGCCCCAGCATTTT	CASSFWQGGNQPQHF
few	TRBJ2-6	TRBV11-2	TRBD1	TGTGCCAGCAGCATAAACAGGGGGAGTGGGGCCAACGGCCTGACTTTC	CASSINRGSGANGLTF
.	TRBJ1-3	TRBV5-6	.	TGTGCCAGCAGCTTGGAGCTCTCTGGAAACACCATATATTTT	CASSLELSGNTIYF
.	TRBJ2-7	TRBV5-4	TRBD1	TGTGCCAGCAGCATGGGAGGACAGGGGGCCTACGAGCAGTACTTC	CASSMGGQGAYEQYF
.	TRBJ2-1	TRBV4-3	.	TGCGCCAGCAGCCAGACGGGACTCACGGGCCCCCCTGAGCAGTTCTTC	CASSQTGLTGPPEQFF
.	TRBJ1-2	TRBV5-1	.	TGCGCCAGCAGCTTGACAGGGCAAGTGAACTATGGCTACACCTTC	CASSLTGQVNYGYTF
.	TRBJ2-5	TRBV19	TRBD2	TGTGCCAGTAGCACTGGGACTAGCGTCCAAGAGACCCAGTACTTC	CASSTGTSVQETQYF
once	TRBJ2-3	TRBV18	.	TGTGCCAGCTCACCACCCCTGACAGATACGCAGTATTTT	CASSPPLTDTQYF
few	TRBJ1-3	TRBV9	.	TGTGCCAGCAGCGTAGAGGGGTATAGTCGAAACACCATATATTTT	CASSVEGYSRNTIYF
.	TRBJ1-5	TRBV19	.	TGTGCCTCAGTATCCGGGACATTAAGCAATCAGCCCCAGCATTTT	CASVSGTLSNQPQHF
.	TRBJ2-1	TRBV7-8	.	TGTGCCAGCAAACCTAGCGCGGATGAGCAGTTCTTC	CASKPSADEQFF
few	TRBJ1-5	TRBV28	.	TGTGCCAGCAGCCCCGGTAGTGGAGGCAATCAGCCCCAGCATTTT	CASSPGSGGNQPQHF
.	TRBJ2-5	TRBV18	.	TGTGCCAGCTCACCCCCGGGGGTGGCGACCCAGTACTTC	CASSPPGVATQYF
.	TRBJ2-1	TRBV30	.	TGTGCCTGGAGTGGGGGGGGCGGGGACTCGTCCTACAATGAGCAGTTCTTC	CAWSGGGGDSSYNEQFF
.	TRBJ1-5	TRBV29-1	.	TGCAGCGTCGGGGATGGCAATCAGCCCCAGCATTTT	CSVGDGNQPQHF
.	TRBJ2-4	TRBV11-3	.	TGTGCCAGCACCTCCCCCAGTGAAGCACTAATGGACAGTCAGTACTTC	CASTSPSEALMDSQYF
.	TRBJ1-6	TRBV4-1	TRBD1	TGCGCCAGCAGCCAAGACGGAGGCAGGGGGCCCCTCCACTTT	CASSQDGGRGPLHF
.	TRBJ2-7	TRBV5-5	.	TGTGCCAGCAGCTCGTCCCGGGTCCGGGAACGTTTAGAGCAGTACTTC	CASSSSRVRERLEQYF
.	TRBJ2-3	TRBV27	.	TGTGCCAGCAGTTTGTCGGCCTACGAGGCTAATACGCAGTATTTT	CASSLSAYEANTQYF
.	TRBJ1-1	TRBV19	.	TGTGCCAGTAGTATCAGGGAGTGGGAGGCTGAAGCTTTCTTT	CASSIREWEAEAFF
.	TRBJ2-2	TRBV9	.	TGTGCCAGCAGCGTAGAGCAAACAGAGTTCACCGGGGAGCTGTTTTTT	CASSVEQTEFTGELFF
.	TRBJ2-5	TRBV9	.	TGTGCCAGCAGCAGGAGGGGGACTACACCAAACGGAGAGACCCAGTACTTC	CASSRRGTTPNGETQYF
.	TRBJ2-7	TRBV7-9	.	TGTGCCAGCAGCTTCCAGGGCACATCCTACGAGCAGTACTTC	CASSFQGTSYEQYF
once	TRBJ2-1	TRBV2	TRBD2	TGTGCCAGCAAACTAGCGGGGGGGTACAATGAGCAGTTCTTC	CASKLAGGYNEQFF
.	TRBJ1-5	TRBV4-2	TRBD1	TGTGCCAGCAGCCAAGTACAGACAGGGGGCGTTCAGCCCCAGCATTTT	CASSQVQTGGVQPQHF
few	TRBJ1-1	TRBV7-9	.	TGTGCCAGCAGCCTAAACGCCGTAACCCGGGGAGCTTTCTTT	CASSLNAVTRGAFF
.	TRBJ2-2	TRBV10-3	.	TGTGCCATAAAGGGCCAGGGGCTAAACACCGGGGAGCTGTTTTTT	CAIKGQGLNTGELFF